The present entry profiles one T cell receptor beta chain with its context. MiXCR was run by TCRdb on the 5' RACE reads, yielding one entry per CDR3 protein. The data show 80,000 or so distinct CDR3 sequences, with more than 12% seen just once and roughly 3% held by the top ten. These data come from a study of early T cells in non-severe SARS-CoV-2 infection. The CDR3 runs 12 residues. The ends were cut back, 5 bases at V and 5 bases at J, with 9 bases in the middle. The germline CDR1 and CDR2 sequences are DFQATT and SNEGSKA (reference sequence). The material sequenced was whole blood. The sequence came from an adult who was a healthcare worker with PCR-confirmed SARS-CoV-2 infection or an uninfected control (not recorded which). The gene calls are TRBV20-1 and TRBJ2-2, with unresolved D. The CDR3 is CSAVPPTGELFF. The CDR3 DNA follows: TGCAGTGCTGTGCCCCCAACCGGGGAGCTGTTTTTT.